This T cell receptor beta chain was captured by sequencing in a study of T cell changes during pregnancy in multiple sclerosis. V trimming: 5 bases; J trimming: 0 bases; junction bases outside the gene matches: 14. The CDR3 length is 18 residues. Looked up from germline, CDR1 is SGHVS and CDR2 is FNYEAQ. TCRdb's table, derived via immunoSEQ multiplex PCR, lists solely in-frame clones and lacks some. The table lists over 25,000 clones, 88% of them singletons. The rearrangement joins TRBV7-6 to TRBJ2-3; TRBD2 matches at 7 bases. The TCR originated in a female donor with multiple sclerosis, enrolled in a pregnancy study. The sample was CD8+ T cells from peripheral blood mononuclear cells, taken in the second trimester of pregnancy. The CDR3 DNA sequence: TGTGCCAGCAGCAAACTAGCGCCCGAGACGTCTAGCACAGATACGCAGTATTTT. The encoded protein is CASSKLAPETSSTDTQYF.